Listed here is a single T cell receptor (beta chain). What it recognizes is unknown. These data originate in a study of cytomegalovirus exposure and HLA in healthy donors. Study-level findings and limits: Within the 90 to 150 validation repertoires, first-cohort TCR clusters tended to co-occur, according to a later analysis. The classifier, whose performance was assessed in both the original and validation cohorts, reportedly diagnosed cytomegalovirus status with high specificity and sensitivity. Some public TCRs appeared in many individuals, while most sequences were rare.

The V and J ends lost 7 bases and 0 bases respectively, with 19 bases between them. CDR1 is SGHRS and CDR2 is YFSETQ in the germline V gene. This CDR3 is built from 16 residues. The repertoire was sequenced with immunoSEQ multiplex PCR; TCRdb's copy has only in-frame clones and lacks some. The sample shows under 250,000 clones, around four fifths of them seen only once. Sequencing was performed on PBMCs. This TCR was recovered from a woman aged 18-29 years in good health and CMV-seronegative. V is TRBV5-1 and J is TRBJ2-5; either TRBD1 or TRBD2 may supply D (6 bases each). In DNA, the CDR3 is TGCGCCAGCCGGGTAAGGGGGGCGGTAAACCAAGAGACCCAGTACTTC. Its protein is CASRVRGAVNQETQYF.